The 3 T cell receptor beta chains reported below all come from one sample, sequenced in a study of cytomegalovirus exposure and HLA in healthy donors. Assay: immunoSEQ multiplex PCR; the TCRdb copy retains only in-frame clones and omits some. Found here are about 150,000 clones, about 86% of them singletons; the top ten hold approximately 20%. Material for sequencing was PBMCs. These receptor sequences come from a man aged 18 to 29 in good health and CMV-seropositive.

This chain joins TRBV30 and TRBJ1-2, with 10 bases fitting TRBD1. This CDR3 region has 16 residues. V shed 1 base, J shed 7 bases, and the junction held 12 bases outside the gene matches. CDR1 and CDR2 (germline): GTSNPN, SVGIG (reference sequence). The CDR3 DNA reads as TGTGCCTGGAGTGGGACAGGGGGGGACGGTCTGGGTGGCTACACCTTC. Translating gives CAWSGTGGDGLGGYTF.

The chain links TRBV9 to TRBJ1-2; 8 bases agree with TRBD1. The CDR3 is made up of 15 amino acids. Germline V gene sequence: CDR1 SGDLS, CDR2 YYNGEE. Trimming at V came to 4 bases and at J to 3 bases, leaving 8 bases not matched to a gene. CDR3 protein: CASSQRGQGYYGYTF. The CDR3 DNA sequence: TGTGCCAGCAGCCAGCGCGGACAGGGCTACTATGGCTACACCTTC.

The V and J genes are TRBV15 and TRBJ2-3, with 8 bases that match TRBD2. The CDR3 is made up of 15 amino acids. Germline V lookup: CDR1 LNHNV, CDR2 YYDKDF (reference sequence). The trim removed 1 base at V and 5 bases at J, leaving 5 bases unmatched. The CDR3 bases are TGTGCCACCAGCAGAGTCCAGCGGGAGTTAGATACGCAGTATTTT. Protein sequence: CATSRVQRELDTQYF.